This T cell receptor beta chain comes out of a study of shared clonotypes between healthy human individuals. Study background: The donor pool was made up of a couple of women and three men aged 18 to 49.

As for this clone: Its antigen is currently unknown. This specimen includes other DNA sequences encoding the same CDR3.

CDR1 and CDR2 (germline): GTSNPN, SVGIG (reference sequence). Trimming took off 0 bases at V and 5 bases at J, with 10 bases between the two ends. There are 14 residues in the CDR3. Splitting of CD4+ cells produced CD45RA+ naive and CD45RA-negative memory subsets. Clones were sequenced by immunoSEQ multiplex PCR, and TCRdb holds only the in-frame ones, with some missing. Counted here are approximately 2.4 million clones, more than 90% occurring once; the ten biggest clones make up around 0.13%. General observations from the study: Sharing across four donors was highest in naive CD4 (about 5%) and lowest in memory CD8 (roughly 0.4%). Researchers found naive subsets generally carried larger estimated richness than memory subsets.

The receptor comes from a man younger than 35 in good health. Sample: naive CD4+ T cells sorted from blood. Subset defined: CD45RA+ positively selected. The chain couples TRBV30 to TRBJ2-2; D might be TRBD1 (5 bases). The CDR3 coding sequence is TGTGCCTGGAGTGTACAGGTGGGGACCGGGGAGCTGTTTTTT. It codes for CAWSVQVGTGELFF.